This TCR beta chain derives from a study of T cells after yellow fever vaccination. Study context: Libraries from low-cell-number fractions were prepared with the SMART-Seq v4 Ultra Low Input RNA kit. The study's findings and limits: At around 96% for CD4 and around 91% for CD8, most primary-vaccination clones showed up again after the booster. Any FACS-sorted repertoire could hold abundant clonotypes that contaminate it from the bulk population.

This clonotype was picked up many times. Its specificity is not known. Production of TCR cDNA was by 5'RACE template switching, which also added a universal primer site and UMIs. From the 5' RACE reads, TCRdb called clonotypes with MiXCR, one entry per CDR3 protein. The sample yields 550,000 to 750,000 distinct CDR3 sequences, around an eighth seen once. This receptor was taken from a man aged 25-45 years who received the YFV17D yellow fever vaccine. The source was PBMCs, collected on the day of the yellow fever booster vaccination.

CDR3 in amino acids: CSPTVSGSSDTQYF. In nucleotides, the CDR3 is TGCAGCCCGACCGTAAGCGGGAGTTCAGATACGCAGTATTTT. This chain uses TRBV20-1 with TRBJ2-3, with 8 bases matching TRBD2. Per germline, CDR1 DFQATT and CDR2 SNEGSKA (reference sequence). The CDR3 consists of 14 residues.